A selection of T cell receptor beta chains follows, all from one sample in a study of blood T cell repertoires in COVID-19. Only in-frame clones appear in the TCRdb table, and some are missing; sequencing was by immunoSEQ multiplex PCR. Found here are 150,000 to 200,000 clones, 86% of them singletons; the top ten hold about 7%. Sequenced input: peripheral blood. These receptors originate from a woman over 75 in a cohort sampled during active or convalescent COVID-19. The conserved cysteine and the conserved F or W are not part of the CDR3 here. Fields, in order: D gene, CDR3 length, V gene, CDR3 protein. The D gene is left open where the match is weak.

>-|14|TRBV6-4
ASTDLSVDSYNEQF
>TRBD1|12|TRBV30
AWAIYRGIYGYT
>-|13|TRBV25-1
ASREDSPDTDTQY
>TRBD1|14|TRBV24-1
ATSDPGQGGNQPQH
>TRBD1|13|TRBV7-8
ASSLGVWDSYGYT
>-|18|TRBV4-1
ASSQDLGLASYSGANVLT
>TRBD1|14|TRBV11-2
ASSSSGTAYQETQY
>-|9|TRBV12-3/TRBV12-4
ASSYPGGPF
>-|16|TRBV5-1
ASTRSAGGIIRSTEAF
>-|11|TRBV10-1
ASADPLRGEQF
>-|13|TRBV27
ASSLSLELNTEAF
>TRBD2|14|TRBV14
ASSHYLAGRTNEQF
>TRBD1|11|TRBV19
ASSPTGLYGYT
>TRBD2|14|TRBV11-3
ASSRASGGRPDTQY
>TRBD2|17|TRBV10-2
ASSPGTSGRITSTDTQY
>-|12|TRBV6-5
ASSYSPGEQPQH
>TRBD1|13|TRBV18
ASSPGQVNTGELF
>TRBD1|13|TRBV27
ASRPSTGGNQPQH
>-|11|TRBV19
ASSIAASYEQY
>-|14|TRBV14
ASSQAPRVADGGYT
>-|13|TRBV6-6
ASTPGRAINQPQH
>-|12|TRBV5-6
ASSRKRGNDGYT
>-|14|TRBV5-6
ASSRGWNGGRAEAF
>-|11|TRBV9
ASSRGENTEAF
>TRBD2|14|TRBV30
AWRSRTSGAPNEQF
>-|14|TRBV10-1
ASSAQRHGKNTEAF
>-|11|TRBV5-1
ASSPGNNEKLF
>-|12|TRBV3-1/TRBV3-2
ASSQDHRNYGYT